Listed below are T cell receptor beta chains from one sample, sequenced in a study of T cell changes during pregnancy in multiple sclerosis. Generated by immunoSEQ multiplex PCR, the TCRdb table keeps only in-frame clones and is missing some. The table records approximately 100,000 clones, around 93% of them present only once. The sequences come from peripheral blood, collected before pregnancy. The receptor set was obtained from a female donor with multiple sclerosis, enrolled in a pregnancy study. The CDR3 runs from the conserved cysteine through the conserved F or W. The D gene is left open where the match is weak. Rows may omit the clone size; those that give it use once, few, many or a size class.

d_gene	v_gene	abundance	j_gene	CDR3aa	CDR3nt
TRBD2	TRBV5-1	-	TRBJ2-1	CASSLTTSGSDEQFF	TGCGCCAGCAGCTTGACAACTAGCGGGAGTGATGAGCAGTTCTTC
TRBD2	TRBV28	-	TRBJ2-7	CASSLWTSGFSYEQYF	TGTGCCAGCAGTTTATGGACTAGCGGCTTTTCCTACGAGCAGTACTTC
-	TRBV2	-	TRBJ1-5	CASSNFFNQPQHF	TGTGCCAGCAGCAACTTCTTCAATCAGCCCCAGCATTTT
-	TRBV11-2	-	TRBJ1-2	CASSLDYAGRDSYTF	TGTGCCAGCAGCTTAGATTACGCTGGGAGGGATTCCTACACCTTC
-	TRBV6-5	-	TRBJ1-4	CASRQTGREKLFF	TGTGCCAGCAGACAGACAGGACGAGAAAAACTGTTTTTT
-	TRBV6-1	once	TRBJ1-2	CASSEIPENSNYGYTF	TGTGCCAGCAGTGAAATCCCGGAGAACTCTAACTATGGCTACACCTTC
-	TRBV6-5	-	TRBJ1-2	CASSSSANYGYTF	TGTGCCAGCAGTTCCAGCGCTAACTATGGCTACACCTTC
-	TRBV21-1	-	TRBJ1-1	CASPKRKSAFF	TGTGCCAGCCCCAAGAGGAAGTCCGCTTTCTTT
TRBD2	TRBV5-1	-	TRBJ2-2	CASSLGAGVGPGELFF	TGCGCCAGCAGCTTGGGAGCGGGAGTCGGCCCCGGGGAGCTGTTTTTT
TRBD2	TRBV6-6	-	TRBJ2-2	CATRWTSGNTGELFF	TGTGCCACTAGATGGACTAGCGGGAACACCGGGGAGCTGTTTTTT
-	TRBV2	-	TRBJ2-3	CASRPPGVLDTQYF	TGTGCCAGCAGGCCCCCGGGAGTTTTAGATACGCAGTATTTT
-	TRBV30	-	TRBJ2-1	CAWSPPAASEQFF	TGTGCCTGGAGTCCCCCCGCGGCGAGTGAGCAGTTCTTC
-	TRBV7-2	once	TRBJ1-2	CASKAGRGSNYGYTF	TGTGCCAGCAAGGCAGGGAGGGGGTCTAACTATGGCTACACCTTC
TRBD1	TRBV6-1	-	TRBJ2-7	CASSETGSYGYEQYF	TGTGCCAGCAGTGAGACAGGGTCATACGGCTACGAGCAGTACTTC
-	TRBV5-6	-	TRBJ2-7	CASSLGAPHRVYSYEQYF	TGTGCCAGCAGCTTAGGGGCTCCACACAGGGTCTATTCCTACGAGCAGTACTTC